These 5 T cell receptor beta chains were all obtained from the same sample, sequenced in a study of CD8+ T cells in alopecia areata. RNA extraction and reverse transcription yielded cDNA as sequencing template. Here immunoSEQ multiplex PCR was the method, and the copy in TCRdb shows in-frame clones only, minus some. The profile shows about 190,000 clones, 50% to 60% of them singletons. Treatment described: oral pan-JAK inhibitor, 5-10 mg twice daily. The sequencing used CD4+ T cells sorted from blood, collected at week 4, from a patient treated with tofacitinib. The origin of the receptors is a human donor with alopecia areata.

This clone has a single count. The chain's CDR3 is CASSIGVGGSLNEQFF. CDR3 in DNA: TGTGCCAGTAGTATCGGTGTTGGCGGGAGTCTGAATGAGCAGTTCTTC. The chain couples TRBV19 to TRBJ2-1; 7 nucleotides line up with TRBD2. After removal of 3 bases from V and 7 bases from J, the junction contained 12 bases not matched to a gene. The germline V gene encodes CDR1 LNHDA and CDR2 SQIVND (reference sequence). CDR3 size: 16 residues.

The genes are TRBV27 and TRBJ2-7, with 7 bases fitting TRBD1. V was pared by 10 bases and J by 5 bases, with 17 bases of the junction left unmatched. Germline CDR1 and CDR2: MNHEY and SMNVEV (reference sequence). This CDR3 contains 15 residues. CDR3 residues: CATHPRGRGSNEQYF. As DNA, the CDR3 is TGTGCCACCCACCCCCGCGGCAGGGGGTCCAACGAGCAGTACTTC.

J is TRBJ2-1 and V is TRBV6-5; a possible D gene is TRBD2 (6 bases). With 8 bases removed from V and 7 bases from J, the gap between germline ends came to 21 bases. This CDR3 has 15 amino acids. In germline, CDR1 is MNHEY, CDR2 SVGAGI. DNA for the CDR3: TGTGCCAGCCGGTTCGGTCGGGACTCCCGGAATGAGCAGTTCTTC. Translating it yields CASRFGRDSRNEQFF.

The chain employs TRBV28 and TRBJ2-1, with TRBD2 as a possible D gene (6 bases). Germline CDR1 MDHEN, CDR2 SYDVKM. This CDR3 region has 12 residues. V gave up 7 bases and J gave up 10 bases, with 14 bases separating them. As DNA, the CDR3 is TGTGCCAGCACCACAAGACTAGGCGAGCAGTTCTTC. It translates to CASTTRLGEQFF.

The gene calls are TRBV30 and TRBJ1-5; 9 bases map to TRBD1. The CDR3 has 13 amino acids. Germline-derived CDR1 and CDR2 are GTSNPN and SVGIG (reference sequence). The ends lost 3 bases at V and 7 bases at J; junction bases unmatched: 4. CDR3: CAWRGQGGQPQHF. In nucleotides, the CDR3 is TGTGCCTGGAGGGGACAGGGAGGACAGCCCCAGCATTTT.